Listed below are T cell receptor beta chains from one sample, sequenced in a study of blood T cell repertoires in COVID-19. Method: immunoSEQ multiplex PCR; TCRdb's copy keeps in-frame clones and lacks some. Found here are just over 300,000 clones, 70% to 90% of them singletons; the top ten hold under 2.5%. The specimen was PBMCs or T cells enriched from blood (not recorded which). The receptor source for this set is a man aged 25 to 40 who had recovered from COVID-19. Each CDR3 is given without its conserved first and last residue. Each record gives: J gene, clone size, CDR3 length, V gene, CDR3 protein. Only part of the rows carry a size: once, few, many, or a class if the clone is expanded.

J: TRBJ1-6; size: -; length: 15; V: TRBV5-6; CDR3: ASSPTTGGYVNSPLH
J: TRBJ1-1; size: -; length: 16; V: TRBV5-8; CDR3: ASRILRGNNEWNTEAF
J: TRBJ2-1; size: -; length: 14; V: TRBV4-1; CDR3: ASSLRTGSSYNEQF
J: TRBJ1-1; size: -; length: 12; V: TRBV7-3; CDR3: ASSRDRGNTEAF
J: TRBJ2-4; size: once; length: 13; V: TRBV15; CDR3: ATSSRESQKNIQY
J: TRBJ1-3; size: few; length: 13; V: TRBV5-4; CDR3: ASSRTGVSGNTIY
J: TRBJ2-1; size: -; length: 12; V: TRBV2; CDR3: ASSERTSYNEQF
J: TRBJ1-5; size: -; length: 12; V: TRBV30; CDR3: AKSDRGLREPQH
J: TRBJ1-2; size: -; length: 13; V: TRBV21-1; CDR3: ASEGFRDRRYGYT
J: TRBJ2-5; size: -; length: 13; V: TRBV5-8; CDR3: ASTSERGGRETQY
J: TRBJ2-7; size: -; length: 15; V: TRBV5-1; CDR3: ASSRLNAGQESYEQY
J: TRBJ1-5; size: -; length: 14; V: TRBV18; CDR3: ASSPRTPSSNQPQH
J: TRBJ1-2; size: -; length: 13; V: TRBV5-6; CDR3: ASSLVTGSNYGYT
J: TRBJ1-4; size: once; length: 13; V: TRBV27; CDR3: ASSWRQGRNEKLF
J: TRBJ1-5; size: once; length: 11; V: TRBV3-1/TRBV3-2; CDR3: ASSQALNQPQH
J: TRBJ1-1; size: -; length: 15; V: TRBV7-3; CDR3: ASSLTVRGSMNTEAF
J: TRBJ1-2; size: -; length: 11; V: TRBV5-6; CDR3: ASSDTGGNGYT
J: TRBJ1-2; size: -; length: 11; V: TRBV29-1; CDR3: SGWTGGDSGYT
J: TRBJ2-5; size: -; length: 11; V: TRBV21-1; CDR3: ATTRQGRETQY
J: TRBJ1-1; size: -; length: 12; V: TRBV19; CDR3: ASSRIGLNTEAF
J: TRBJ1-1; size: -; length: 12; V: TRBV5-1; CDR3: ASRIGTIGTEAF
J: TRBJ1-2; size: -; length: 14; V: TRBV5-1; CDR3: ASSLASLRGSGGYT
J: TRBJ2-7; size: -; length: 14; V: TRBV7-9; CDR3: ASSSPTRRGGYEQY
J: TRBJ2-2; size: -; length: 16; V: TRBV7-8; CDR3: ASSPRDVLAGGTGELF